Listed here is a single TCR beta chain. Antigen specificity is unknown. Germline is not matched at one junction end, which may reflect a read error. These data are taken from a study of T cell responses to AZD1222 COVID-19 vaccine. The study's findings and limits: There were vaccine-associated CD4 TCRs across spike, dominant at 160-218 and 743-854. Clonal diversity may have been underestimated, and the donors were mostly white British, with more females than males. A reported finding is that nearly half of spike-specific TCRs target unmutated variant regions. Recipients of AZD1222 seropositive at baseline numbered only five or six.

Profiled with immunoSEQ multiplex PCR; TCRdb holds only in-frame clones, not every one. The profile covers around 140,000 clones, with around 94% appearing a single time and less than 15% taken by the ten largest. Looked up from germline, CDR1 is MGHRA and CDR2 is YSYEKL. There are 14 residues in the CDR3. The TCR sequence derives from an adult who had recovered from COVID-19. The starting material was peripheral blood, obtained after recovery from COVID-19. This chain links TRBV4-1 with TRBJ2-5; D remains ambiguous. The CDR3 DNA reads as TGCGCCAGCAGCAAAGAGCCAGGTTACGAGACCCAGTACTTC. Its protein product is CASSKEPGYETQYF.